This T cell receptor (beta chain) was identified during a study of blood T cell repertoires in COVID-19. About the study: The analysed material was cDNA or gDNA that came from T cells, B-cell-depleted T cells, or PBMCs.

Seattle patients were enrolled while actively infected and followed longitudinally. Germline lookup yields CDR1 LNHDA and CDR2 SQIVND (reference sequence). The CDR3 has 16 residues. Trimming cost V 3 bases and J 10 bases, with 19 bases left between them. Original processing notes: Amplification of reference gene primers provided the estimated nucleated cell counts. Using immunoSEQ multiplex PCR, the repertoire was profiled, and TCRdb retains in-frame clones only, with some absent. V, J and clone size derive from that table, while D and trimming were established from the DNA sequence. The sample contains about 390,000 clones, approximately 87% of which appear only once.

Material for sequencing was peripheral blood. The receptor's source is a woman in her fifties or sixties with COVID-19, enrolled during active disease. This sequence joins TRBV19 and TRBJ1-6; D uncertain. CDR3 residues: CASSISAPSWESPLHF. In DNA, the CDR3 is TGTGCCAGTAGTATTTCGGCACCCTCTTGGGAGTCACCCCTCCACTTT.